These 25 T cell receptor beta chains were sequenced from one sample in a study of T cell repertoires in cytomegalovirus infection. Their cognate antigens are unknown. MiXCR, run by TCRdb on the reads, gives a single entry per CDR3 protein. The sample holds approximately 76,000 distinct CDR3 sequences, 20% to 30% seen once. This specimen consisted of CD8+ T cells from cultured PBMCs, obtained from culture after CMV antigen stimulation. The receptors here all came from a human donor in good health (CMV status not recorded). Some clones in this sample may be carry-over from other donors' samples.

V gene TRBV6-2 or TRBV6-3 combines with J gene TRBJ2-1; D remains ambiguous. The CDR3 loop spans 12 amino acids. Trimming left V 6 bases short and J 4 bases short, with 7 bases between. Per the germline V gene, CDR1 is MNHEY and CDR2 is SVGEGT. CDR3 sequence reads: CASSPRYNEQFF. In nucleotides, the CDR3 is TGTGCCAGCAGCCCCCGGTACAATGAGCAGTTCTTC.

The chain joins TRBV2 to TRBJ2-5; D is possibly TRBD2 (5 bases). In germline, CDR1 is SNHLY, CDR2 FYNNEI. V dropped 3 bases and J dropped 5 bases, with 13 bases sitting between them. The CDR3 runs to 14 residues. The CDR3 loop reads CASSEGFTGETQYF. DNA of the CDR3: TGTGCCAGCAGTGAGGGTTTCACGGGGGAGACCCAGTACTTC.

The rearrangement links TRBV5-6 to TRBJ2-1; D possibly corresponds to TRBD1 (5 bases). The germline V gene encodes CDR1 SGHDT and CDR2 YYEEEE. This CDR3 comprises 13 residues. Trimming removed 4 bases at V and 5 bases at J, with 10 bases between. For the CDR3, the DNA is TGTGCCAGCAGCATTTTGACAGACAATGAGCAGTTCTTC. Protein: CASSILTDNEQFF.

Ten or more counts support this clonotype. CDR3 bases: TGTGCCAGCAGCTTAGCGTCGGACATCTCCTACGAGCAGTACTTC. The encoded protein is CASSLASDISYEQYF. The chain links TRBV7-8 to TRBJ2-7; a possible D gene is TRBD1 (5 bases). V was clipped by 0 bases and J by 0 bases, with 9 bases between them. Germline CDR1 reads SGHVS; CDR2 reads FQNEAQ. The CDR3 consists of 15 residues. The full variable domain, rest sourced from reference TRBV7-8 and TRBJ2-7, is GAGVSQSPRYKVAKRGQDVALRCDPISGHVSLFWYQQALGQGPEFLTYFQNEAQLDKSGLPSDRFFAERPEGSVSTLKIQRTQQEDSAVYLCASSLASDISYEQYFGPGTRLTVT.

This clonotype was detected many times. The chain recombines TRBV6-2 or TRBV6-3 with TRBJ2-1; D is undetermined. The V end was cut by 2 bases, the J end by 8 bases, with 4 bases between. CDR1 MNHEY and CDR2 SVGEGT come from the germline V gene. The CDR3 sequence is 11 residues long. The CDR3 here is CASSYPDEQFF. The CDR3 coding sequence is TGTGCCAGCAGTTACCCCGATGAGCAGTTCTTC.

Note on this clonotype: A much larger clone lies a single base off, so this may be a read error. In DNA form, the CDR3 reads TGTGCCAGCAGCTCCTATGGACTATCCGCTAACACAGATACGCAGTATTTT. Translating it yields CASSSYGLSANTDTQYF. The rearrangement links TRBV7-2 to TRBJ2-3; D might be TRBD2 (6 bases). From germline, CDR1 is SGHTA and CDR2 FQGNSA. Trimming cost V 4 bases and J 2 bases, with 19 bases left between them. The CDR3 loop spans 17 amino acids.

The chain has TRBV6-6 and TRBJ2-5; possible D gene TRBD1, 6 bases. V was pared by 4 bases and J by 1 base, with 22 bases between. CDR1 is MNHNY and CDR2 is SVGAGI in the germline V gene (reference sequence). This CDR3 contains 18 residues. CDR3: CASSSHPTPQGSQETQYF. The DNA of the CDR3 is TGTGCCAGCAGTTCTCACCCGACCCCACAGGGTAGCCAAGAGACCCAGTACTTC.

This clonotype came up a few times. The rearrangement links TRBV27 to TRBJ2-1, with TRBD2 matching 10 bases. CDR3 length: 16 amino acids. The trim removed 0 bases at V and 6 bases at J, leaving 5 bases unmatched. Per the germline V gene, CDR1 is MNHEY and CDR2 is SMNVEV (reference sequence). This CDR3 reads CASSLSLVAGGNEQFF. CDR3 coding DNA: TGTGCCAGCAGTTTATCGCTGGTAGCGGGGGGCAATGAGCAGTTCTTC.

At least ten counts were recorded for this clonotype. V and J are TRBV6-5 and TRBJ1-5; no clear D. Per the germline V gene, CDR1 is MNHEY and CDR2 is SVGAGI. The V gene lost 2 bases and the J gene lost 8 bases, with 10 bases spanning the gap. The CDR3 length is 13 residues. CDR3 DNA: TGTGCCAGCAGTTACGACCCCGCGGAGCCCCAGCATTTT. Protein sequence: CASSYDPAEPQHF.

This clonotype was seen a few times. The genes are TRBV6-1 and TRBJ2-3; no clear D. Germline CDR1 and CDR2: MNHNS and SASEGT. Deletions cut 6 bases from V and 5 bases from J, with 18 bases between. This CDR3 spans 15 amino acids. The CDR3 protein is CASSPGWSPLDTQYF. The CDR3 DNA reads TGTGCCAGCAGCCCCGGCTGGTCCCCTCTAGATACGCAGTATTTT.

V gene TRBV12-3 or TRBV12-4 combines with J gene TRBJ2-3; D not resolved. The ends were cut back, 4 bases at V and 0 bases at J, with 11 bases in the middle. The CDR3 loop spans 15 amino acids. This chain's CDR3 is CASSSRLASTDTQYF. Written as DNA, the CDR3 is TGTGCCAGCAGTTCAAGACTGGCTAGCACAGATACGCAGTATTTT.

This clonotype was detected only a few times. The J gene is TRBJ1-6, the V gene TRBV30; 8 bases agree with TRBD1. Germline values: CDR1 GTSNPN, CDR2 SVGIG (reference sequence). The ends lost 1 base at V and 8 bases at J; junction bases unmatched: 4. CDR3 size: 14 residues. In DNA, the CDR3 is TGTGCCTGGAGTGGGACAGGGAGGCATTCACCCCTCCACTTT. Its translation: CAWSGTGRHSPLHF.

This clonotype was observed a handful of times. V gene TRBV24-1 combines with J gene TRBJ2-5, with 10 bases fitting TRBD1. This CDR3 spans 15 amino acids. Germline V gene lookup returns CDR1 KGHDR and CDR2 SFDVKD. V shed 5 bases and J 4 bases; nucleotides not matched to a gene: 6. CDR3 coding DNA: TGTGCCACCAGTGCCGCCGGACAGGGGGTAGAGACCCAGTACTTC. Protein sequence: CATSAAGQGVETQYF.

This clonotype was recorded at least ten times. The chain couples TRBV11-2 to TRBJ2-5; weak D call: TRBD2 (5 bases). This CDR3 has 16 residues. V lost 5 bases, J lost 1 base, and 17 bases lay in between. Germline lookup yields CDR1 SGHAT and CDR2 FQNNGV. The CDR3 spells CASSPPAAGSQETQYF. DNA for the CDR3: TGTGCCAGCAGCCCCCCCGCGGCGGGTAGCCAAGAGACCCAGTACTTC. Full variable domain (rest looked up from reference TRBV11-2 and TRBJ2-5): EAGVAQSPRYKIIEKRQSVAFWCNPISGHATLYWYQQILGQGPKLLIQFQNNGVVDDSQLPKDRFSAERLKGVDSTLKIQPAKLEDSAVYLCASSPPAAGSQETQYFGPGTRLLVL.

In its sample, this clonotype was seen a few times. This chain uses TRBV2 with TRBJ2-7; tentative D call: TRBD2 (5 bases). Trimming left V 7 bases short and J 3 bases short, with 16 bases between. This CDR3 has 14 amino acids. Germline values: CDR1 SNHLY, CDR2 FYNNEI. The CDR3 here is CASIGDYDLYEQYF. The CDR3 nucleotides are TGTGCCAGCATTGGAGACTACGATCTCTACGAGCAGTACTTC. Together with reference TRBV2 and TRBJ2-7, the CDR3 gives the full variable domain: EPEVTQTPSHQVTQMGQEVILRCVPISNHLYFYWYRQILGQKVEFLVSFYNNEISEKSEIFDDQFSVERPDGSNFTLKIRSTKLEDSAMYFCASIGDYDLYEQYFGPGTRLTVT.

This clonotype was observed a single time. This chain links TRBV18 with TRBJ2-7; D might be TRBD2 (6 bases). V was cut by 3 bases and J by 3 bases, with 15 bases left in between. CDR3 length equals 15 residues. Germline CDR1 is KGHSH and CDR2 is LQKENI. CDR3 DNA: TGTGCCAGCTCACCGGCTAAGGCGGGGTTCTACGAGCAGTACTTC. The encoded protein is CASSPAKAGFYEQYF.

Ten or more counts support this clonotype. The chain employs TRBV4-3 and TRBJ1-2; the D is unclear. CDR3 size: 17 residues. V was cut by 0 bases and J by 4 bases, with 18 bases left in between. The germline gives CDR1 LGHNA, CDR2 YSLEER. The CDR3 reads CASSQDQNSLDSYGYTF. The CDR3 nucleotides read TGCGCCAGCAGCCAAGACCAAAACAGTCTCGATAGCTATGGCTACACCTTC.

The chain recombines TRBV6-6 with TRBJ1-2; tentatively, D is TRBD1 (5 bases). Trimming shortened V by 6 bases and J by 5 bases, and 10 bases separated the two germline ends. The CDR3 spans 12 residues. Germline V CDR1 and CDR2: MNHNY, SVGAGI (reference sequence). The CDR3 here is CASSFSGYGYTF. CDR3 coding DNA: TGTGCCAGCAGCTTCTCAGGGTATGGCTACACCTTC.

This clonotype came up a few times. The chain uses TRBV4-3 and TRBJ1-1; the D gene is possibly TRBD1 (6 bases). This CDR3 comprises 13 residues. Trimming pared 1 base from V and 7 bases from J, leaving 10 bases between. Germline loops: CDR1 LGHNA, CDR2 YSLEER. For the CDR3, the DNA is TGCGCCAGCAGCCAAGGGGGGGCTGGTGAAGCTTTCTTT. The encoded protein is CASSQGGAGEAFF.

This clonotype was found a few times. The genes are TRBV4-1 and TRBJ2-7; 8 nucleotides align to TRBD1. Germline V gene data show CDR1 as MGHRA and CDR2 as YSYEKL. The CDR3 contains 16 residues. V lost 5 bases and J lost 4; bases outside the gene matches: 13. CDR3 DNA: TGCGCCAGCAGCTTAGCGTCGGACAGGGTAACATACGAGCAGTACTTC. This translates into CASSLASDRVTYEQYF.

This clonotype was seen repeatedly, ten times or more. The J gene is TRBJ1-5, the V gene TRBV27; the D is unclear. Germline V lookup: CDR1 MNHEY, CDR2 SMNVEV (reference sequence). V was trimmed by 1 base and J by 2 bases, leaving 6 bases between them. The CDR3 runs to 14 residues. CDR3 region: CASSLLSGNQPQHF. For the CDR3, the DNA is TGTGCCAGCAGTTTATTGAGCGGCAATCAGCCCCAGCATTTT.

This chain connects TRBV20-1 to TRBJ2-3; 8 nucleotides agree with TRBD1. The CDR3 has 15 amino acids. Losses at the gene ends were 5 bases for V and 0 bases for J; bases not matched to a gene: 7. Germline CDR1 reads DFQATT; CDR2 reads SNEGSKA (reference sequence). CDR3 in amino acids: CSALDRASSTDTQYF. The CDR3, as DNA: TGCAGTGCTTTGGACAGGGCCTCTAGCACAGATACGCAGTATTTT.

This chain uses TRBV7-9 with TRBJ2-7, with D unclear. The ends were cut back, 0 bases at V and 3 bases at J, with 3 bases in the middle. Germline CDR1 reads SEHNR; CDR2 reads FQNEAQ (reference sequence). CDR3 length: 12 residues. CDR3 coding DNA: TGTGCCAGCAGCTTAGCGAACTACGAGCAGTACTTC. Amino acids: CASSLANYEQYF. The complete variable domain, with remaining parts taken from reference TRBV7-9 and TRBJ2-7, reads DTGVSQNPRHKITKRGQNVTFRCDPISEHNRLYWYRQTLGQGPEFLTYFQNEAQLEKSRLLSDRFSAERPKGSFSTLEIQRTEQGDSAMYLCASSLANYEQYFGPGTRLTVT.

The chain uses TRBV27 and TRBJ1-1; D unclear. Per the germline V gene, CDR1 is MNHEY and CDR2 is SMNVEV (reference sequence). V was clipped by 2 bases and J by 3 bases, with 7 bases between them. The CDR3 extends over 13 amino acids. Written as DNA, the CDR3 is TGTGCCAGCAGTTTAGGCCGGGACACTGAAGCTTTCTTT. Translating gives CASSLGRDTEAFF.

This clonotype was detected many times. J is TRBJ1-1 and V is TRBV7-9; D not certain. The CDR3 is 12 residues long. V was cut by 6 bases and J by 2 bases, with 7 bases left in between. In germline, CDR1 is SEHNR, CDR2 FQNEAQ (reference sequence). The CDR3 coding sequence is TGTGCCAGCAGAATAGGAAACACTGAAGCTTTCTTT. This sequence encodes CASRIGNTEAFF.